Sequencing of this T cell receptor (beta chain) was carried out in a study of blood T cells in healthy people across ages. For the study at large: Researchers report that template switching captured about one barcoded beta molecule per two T cells. General study findings and limits: Age brought a roughly linear fall in TCR beta diversity measured per million T cells.

A sample-barcoded 5' primer and a J-beta primer mix were used in a second PCR of roughly 7 to 12 cycles. All samples yielded 3 million or more CDR3-containing paired-end reads. TCRdb used MiXCR to reprocess the 5' RACE reads, holding one entry per CDR3 protein. This repertoire shows over 1,200,000 distinct CDR3 sequences, roughly 60% found once; its top ten account for more than 6%. On this clonotype: Its antigen is unknown.

The germline V gene encodes CDR1 MNHEY and CDR2 SVGAGI. CDR3 length equals 13 residues. The V and J ends lost 2 bases and 2 bases respectively, with 7 bases between them. The draw of peripheral blood yielded ten milliliters from each donor. The chain uses TRBV6-5 and TRBJ2-7; unclear D gene. The sequenced sample consisted of blood. The TCR was taken from a young man in good health. CDR3: CASSYGVTYEQYF. Written as DNA, the CDR3 is TGTGCCAGCAGTTACGGGGTAACCTACGAGCAGTACTTC.